The 19 T cell receptor beta chains in this list originate from one sample, sequenced in a study of blood T cell repertoires in COVID-19. Assay used: immunoSEQ multiplex PCR; TCRdb lists only in-frame clones, some missing. The sample lists 250,000 or so clones, about 91% seen once, with 2% to 2.5% in the top ten. Sequencing was performed on PBMCs or T cells enriched from blood (not recorded which). All receptors come from a woman in her 40s with acute COVID-19.

The chain combines TRBV15 with TRBJ1-5; 7 nucleotides agree with TRBD1. V lost 3 bases and J lost 5; bases outside the gene matches: 4. The CDR3 runs to 14 residues. Germline CDR1 is LNHNV and CDR2 is YYDKDF (reference sequence). The CDR3 nucleotides read TGTGCCACCAGCAGCCGACAGGGATATCAGCCCCAGCATTTT. Protein: CATSSRQGYQPQHF. Supplemented by reference TRBV15 and TRBJ1-5, the full variable domain reads DAMVIQNPRYQVTQFGKPVTLSCSQTLNHNVMYWYQQKSSQAPKLLFHYYDKDFNNEADTPDNFQSRRPNTSFCFLDIRSPGLGDTAMYLCATSSRQGYQPQHFGDGTRLSIL.

CDR3: CASSQNNRAEQFF. The CDR3 region has the DNA TGTGCCAGCAGCCAAAATAACAGGGCTGAGCAGTTCTTC. The V and J genes are TRBV16 and TRBJ2-1, with a weak D call TRBD1 (6 bases). In germline, CDR1 is KGHSY, CDR2 FQNENV. The CDR3 runs to 13 residues. The V gene lost 2 bases and the J gene lost 9 bases, with 11 bases spanning the gap. Full variable domain (missing parts from reference TRBV16 and TRBJ2-1): GEEVAQTPKHLVRGEGQKAKLYCAPIKGHSYVFWYQQVLKNEFKFLISFQNENVFDETGMPKERFSAKCLPNSPCSLEIQATKLEDSAVYFCASSQNNRAEQFFGPGTRLTVL.

The V call is TRBV7-2, the J call TRBJ2-2; the D gene is possibly TRBD1 (6 bases). This CDR3 spans 14 amino acids. The V and J ends lost 3 bases and 4 bases respectively, with 9 bases between them. Germline V gene lookup returns CDR1 SGHTA and CDR2 FQGNSA. CDR3 sequence reads: CASSLGRGTGELFF. As DNA, the CDR3 is TGTGCCAGCAGCTTGGGCAGGGGCACCGGGGAGCTGTTTTTT.

The V gene is TRBV19, the J gene TRBJ2-2, with 7 bases fitting TRBD1. The CDR3 has 15 residues. Germline V gene lookup returns CDR1 LNHDA and CDR2 SQIVND (reference sequence). V gave up 10 bases and J gave up 4 bases; unmatched junction bases: 12. As DNA, the CDR3 is TGTGCCACTAGACAGGGCTCGTTGGGCACCGGGGAGCTGTTTTTT. The encoded protein is CATRQGSLGTGELFF.

This clone was seen only a few times. The J gene is TRBJ2-7, the V gene TRBV5-4, with 7 bases fitting TRBD2. V lost 0 bases and J lost 2; bases outside the gene matches: 5. The CDR3 loop spans 15 amino acids. Germline lookup yields CDR1 SGHNT and CDR2 YYREEE (reference sequence). The CDR3 DNA reads TGTGCCAGCAGCTTGGGTCTAGCGGACACCTACGAGCAGTACTTC. Its translation: CASSLGLADTYEQYF.

The genes are TRBV3-1 (or the pseudogene TRBV3-2) and TRBJ2-5, with D maybe TRBD1 (6 bases). Germline V gene data show CDR1 as LGHDT and CDR2 as YNNKEL (reference sequence). The CDR3 is 14 amino acids. V was clipped by 6 bases and J by 5 bases, with 16 bases between them. The CDR3 sequence is CASRYIDRRETQYF. The CDR3, as DNA: TGTGCCAGCAGGTACATAGACAGGCGGGAGACCCAGTACTTC.

This chain connects TRBV27 to TRBJ1-4, with D tentatively TRBD1 (6 bases). V dropped 8 bases and J dropped 8 bases, with 15 bases sitting between them. The germline V gene encodes CDR1 MNHEY and CDR2 SMNVEV (reference sequence). This CDR3 region has 13 residues. Here the CDR3 DNA reads TGTGCCAGCGGCCGGGACAAATACGAAAAACTGTTTTTT. It specifies CASGRDKYEKLFF. Full variable domain (rest looked up from reference TRBV27 and TRBJ1-4): EAQVTQNPRYLITVTGKKLTVTCSQNMNHEYMSWYRQDPGLGLRQIYYSMNVEVTDKGDVPEGYKVSRKEKRNFPLILESPSPNQTSLYFCASGRDKYEKLFFGSGTQLSVL.

The CDR3 spells CASSVVALAGGSVEQFF. CDR3 coding DNA: TGTGCCAGCAGCGTGGTCGCTCTAGCGGGGGGGTCTGTTGAGCAGTTCTTC. This chain joins TRBV9 and TRBJ2-1, with 12 bases matching TRBD2. This CDR3 is 17 amino acids long. CDR1 and CDR2 from the germline V gene are SGDLS and YYNGEE. Trimming removed 2 bases from V and 9 bases from J; junction bases left unmatched: 12.

The chain is built from TRBV6-1 and TRBJ2-1; the match to TRBD2 covers 14 bases. There are 17 residues in the CDR3. CDR1 MNHNS and CDR2 SASEGT come from the germline V gene. Trimming took 4 bases from V and 7 from J; bases not matched to a gene: 9. The CDR3: CASSATGTSGGRNEQFF. The CDR3 DNA is TGTGCCAGCAGTGCAACCGGGACTAGCGGGGGAAGGAATGAGCAGTTCTTC.

The chain recombines TRBV7-2 with TRBJ2-3; D might be TRBD2 (7 bases). In germline, CDR1 is SGHTA, CDR2 FQGNSA. The CDR3 totals 16 residues. Trimming removed 3 bases from V and 4 bases from J, with 17 bases in between. The CDR3 reads CASSFLGGGLADTQYF. As DNA, the CDR3 is TGTGCCAGCAGCTTCCTAGGGGGAGGGCTTGCAGATACGCAGTATTTT.

The chain links TRBV7-2 to TRBJ2-3; TRBD2 matches at 10 bases. The CDR3 totals 17 residues. V was pared by 0 bases and J by 5 bases, with 8 bases of the junction left unmatched. The germline V gene encodes CDR1 SGHTA and CDR2 FQGNSA. The CDR3 here is CASSLAASGGFRDTQYF. CDR3 in DNA: TGTGCCAGCAGCTTAGCGGCTAGCGGGGGTTTCAGAGATACGCAGTATTTT.

The chain joins TRBV28 to TRBJ1-1; D gene unclear. Germline CDR1 reads MDHEN; CDR2 reads SYDVKM. The CDR3 spans 14 residues. The germline V and J ends were trimmed by 6 bases and 8 bases, with 19 bases remaining between them. The CDR3 protein is CASRSLWEGQEAFF. CDR3 coding DNA: TGTGCCAGCAGATCCCTATGGGAGGGCCAAGAAGCTTTCTTT. The complete variable domain, with remaining parts taken from reference TRBV28 and TRBJ1-1, reads DVKVTQSSRYLVKRTGEKVFLECVQDMDHENMFWYRQDPGLGLRLIYFSYDVKMKEKGDIPEGYSVSREKKERFSLILESASTNQTSMYLCASRSLWEGQEAFFGQGTRLTVV.

The rearrangement links TRBV29-1 to TRBJ2-3; D gene ambiguous. V lost 4 bases and J lost 0, with 11 bases in between. The germline V gene encodes CDR1 SQVTM and CDR2 ANQGSEA. This CDR3 contains 14 residues. The CDR3 DNA sequence: TGCAGCGTTGTGACGACGGGTAGCACAGATACGCAGTATTTT. Its translation is CSVVTTGSTDTQYF.

The rearrangement uses TRBV14 and TRBJ2-1; 12 bases fit TRBD2. Germline V CDR1 and CDR2: SGHDN, FVKESK. J gave up 10 bases and V 2 bases, and 6 bases lay outside the gene matches. The length of the CDR3 is 15 residues. The CDR3 DNA sequence: TGTGCCAGCAGCCAACCCGGACTAGCGGGAACGGAGCAGTTCTTC. This gives the protein CASSQPGLAGTEQFF.

This rearrangement joins TRBV18 to TRBJ1-4, with a weak D call TRBD1 (5 bases). The ends were cut back, 0 bases at V and 8 bases at J, with 13 bases in the middle. Germline V gives CDR1 KGHSH, CDR2 LQKENI. This CDR3 spans 15 amino acids. The DNA for the CDR3 is TGTGCCAGCTCACCACCTCAGGGATGGGAAGAAAAACTGTTTTTT. It is translated as CASSPPQGWEEKLFF.

CDR3 loop: CASRAPGGHGELFF. The DNA for the CDR3 is TGTGCCAGCAGAGCGCCGGGGGGCCACGGGGAGCTGTTTTTT. The genes are TRBV6-5 and TRBJ2-2; tentative D call: TRBD2 (7 bases). The CDR3 is made up of 14 amino acids. Trimming took 6 bases from V and 7 from J, leaving 15 bases between them. CDR1 and CDR2 (germline): MNHEY, SVGAGI.

The rearrangement links TRBV29-1 to TRBJ1-1; TRBD1 matches at 7 bases. Losses at the gene ends were 5 bases for V and 5 bases for J; bases not matched to a gene: 5. Per germline, CDR1 SQVTM and CDR2 ANQGSEA. The CDR3 sequence is 12 residues long. The CDR3: CSVKTGSTEAFF. The CDR3 coding sequence is TGCAGCGTTAAGACAGGGTCTACTGAAGCTTTCTTT.

This clone was observed a single time. V gene TRBV24-1 combines with J gene TRBJ2-7; 8 bases fit TRBD1. After removal of 8 bases from V and 5 bases from J, the junction contained 16 bases not matched to a gene. There are 16 residues in the CDR3. The V gene's germline CDR1 is KGHDR and CDR2 SFDVKD. The CDR3 DNA sequence: TGTGCCACCACCCCGGACAGGGTTGCGTATCTGCACGAGCAGTACGTC. Translated: CATTPDRVAYLHEQYV.

V is TRBV6-5 and J is TRBJ1-5, with D uncertain. V was pared by 6 bases and J by 0 bases, with 9 bases between. Germline CDR1 MNHEY, CDR2 SVGAGI. This CDR3 contains 14 residues. The CDR3 here is CASRTEYSNQPQHF. The CDR3 DNA follows: TGTGCCAGCAGAACAGAGTATAGCAATCAGCCCCAGCATTTT.